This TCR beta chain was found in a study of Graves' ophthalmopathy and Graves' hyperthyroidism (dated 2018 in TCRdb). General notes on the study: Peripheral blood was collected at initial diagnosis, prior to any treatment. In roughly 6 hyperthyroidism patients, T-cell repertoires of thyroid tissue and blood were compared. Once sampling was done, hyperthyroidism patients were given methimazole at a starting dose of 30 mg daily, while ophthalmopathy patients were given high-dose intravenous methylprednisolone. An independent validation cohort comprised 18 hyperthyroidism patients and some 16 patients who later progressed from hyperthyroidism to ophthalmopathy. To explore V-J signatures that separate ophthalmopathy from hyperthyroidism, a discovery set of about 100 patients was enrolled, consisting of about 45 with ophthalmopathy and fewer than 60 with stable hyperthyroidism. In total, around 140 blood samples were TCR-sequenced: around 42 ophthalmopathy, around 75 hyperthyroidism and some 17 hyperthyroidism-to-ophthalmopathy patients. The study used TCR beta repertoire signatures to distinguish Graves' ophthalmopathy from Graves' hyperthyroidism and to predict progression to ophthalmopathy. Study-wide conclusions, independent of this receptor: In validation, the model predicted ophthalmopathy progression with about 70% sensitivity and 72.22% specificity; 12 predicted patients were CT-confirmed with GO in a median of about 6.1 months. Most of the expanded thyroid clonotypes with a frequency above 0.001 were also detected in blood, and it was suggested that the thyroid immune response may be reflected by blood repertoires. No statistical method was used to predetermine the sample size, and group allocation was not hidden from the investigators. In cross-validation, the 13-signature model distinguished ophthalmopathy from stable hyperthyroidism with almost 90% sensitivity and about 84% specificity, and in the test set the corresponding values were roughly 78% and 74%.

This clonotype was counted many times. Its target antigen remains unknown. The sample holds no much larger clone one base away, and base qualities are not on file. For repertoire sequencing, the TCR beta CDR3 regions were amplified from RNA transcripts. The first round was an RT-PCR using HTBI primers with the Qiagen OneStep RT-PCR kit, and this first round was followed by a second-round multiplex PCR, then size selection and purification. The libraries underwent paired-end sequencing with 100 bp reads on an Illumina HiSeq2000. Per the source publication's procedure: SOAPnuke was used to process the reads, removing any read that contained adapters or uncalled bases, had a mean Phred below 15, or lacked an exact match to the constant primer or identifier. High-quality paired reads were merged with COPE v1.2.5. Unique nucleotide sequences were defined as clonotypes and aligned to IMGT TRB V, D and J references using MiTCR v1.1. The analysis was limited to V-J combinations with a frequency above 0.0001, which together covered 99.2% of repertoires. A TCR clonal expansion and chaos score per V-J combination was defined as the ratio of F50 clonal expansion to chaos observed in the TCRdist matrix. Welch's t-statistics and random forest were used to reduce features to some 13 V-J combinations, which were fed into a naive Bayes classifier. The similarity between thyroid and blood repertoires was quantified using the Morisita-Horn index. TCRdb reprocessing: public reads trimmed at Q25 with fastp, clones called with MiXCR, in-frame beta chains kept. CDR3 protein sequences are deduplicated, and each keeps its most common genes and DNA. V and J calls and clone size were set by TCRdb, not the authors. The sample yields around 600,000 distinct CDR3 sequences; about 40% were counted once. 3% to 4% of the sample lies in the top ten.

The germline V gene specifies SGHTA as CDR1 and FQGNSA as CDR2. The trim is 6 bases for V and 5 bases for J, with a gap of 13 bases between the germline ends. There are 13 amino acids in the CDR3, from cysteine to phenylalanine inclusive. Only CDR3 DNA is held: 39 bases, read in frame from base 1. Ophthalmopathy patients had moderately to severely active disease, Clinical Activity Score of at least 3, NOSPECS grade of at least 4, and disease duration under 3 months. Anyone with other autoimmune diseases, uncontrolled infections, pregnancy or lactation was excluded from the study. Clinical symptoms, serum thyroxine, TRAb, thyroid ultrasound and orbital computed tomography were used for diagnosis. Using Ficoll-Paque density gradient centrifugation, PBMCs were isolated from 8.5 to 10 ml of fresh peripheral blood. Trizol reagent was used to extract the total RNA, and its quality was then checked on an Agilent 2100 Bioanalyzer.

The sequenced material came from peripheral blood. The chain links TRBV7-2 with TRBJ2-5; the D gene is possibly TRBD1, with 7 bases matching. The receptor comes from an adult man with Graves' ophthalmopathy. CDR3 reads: CASRPTGRETQYF. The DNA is TGTGCCAGCAGACCGACAGGGAGGGAGACCCAGTACTTC.